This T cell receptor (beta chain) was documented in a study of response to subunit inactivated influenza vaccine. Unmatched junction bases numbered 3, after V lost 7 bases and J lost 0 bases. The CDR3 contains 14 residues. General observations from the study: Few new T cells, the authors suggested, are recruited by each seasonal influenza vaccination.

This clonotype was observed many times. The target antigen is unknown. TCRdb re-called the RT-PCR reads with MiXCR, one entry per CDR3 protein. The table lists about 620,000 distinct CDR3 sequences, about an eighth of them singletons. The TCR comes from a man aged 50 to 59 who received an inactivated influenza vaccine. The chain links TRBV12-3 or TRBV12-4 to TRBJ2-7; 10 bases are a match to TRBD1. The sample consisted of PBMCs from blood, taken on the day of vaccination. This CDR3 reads CASTGTGASYEQYF. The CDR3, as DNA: TGTGCCAGCACCGGGACAGGGGCCTCCTACGAGCAGTACTTC.